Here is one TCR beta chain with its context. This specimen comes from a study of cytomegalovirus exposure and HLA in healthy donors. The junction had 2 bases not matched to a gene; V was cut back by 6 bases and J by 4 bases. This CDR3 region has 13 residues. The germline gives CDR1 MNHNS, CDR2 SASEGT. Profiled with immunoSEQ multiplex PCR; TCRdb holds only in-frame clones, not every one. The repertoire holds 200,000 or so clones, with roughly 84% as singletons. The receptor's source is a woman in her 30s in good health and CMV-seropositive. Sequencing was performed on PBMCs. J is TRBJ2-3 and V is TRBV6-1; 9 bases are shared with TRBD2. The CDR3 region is CASRIAGADTQYF. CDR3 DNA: TGTGCCAGCAGAATAGCGGGAGCAGATACGCAGTATTTT.